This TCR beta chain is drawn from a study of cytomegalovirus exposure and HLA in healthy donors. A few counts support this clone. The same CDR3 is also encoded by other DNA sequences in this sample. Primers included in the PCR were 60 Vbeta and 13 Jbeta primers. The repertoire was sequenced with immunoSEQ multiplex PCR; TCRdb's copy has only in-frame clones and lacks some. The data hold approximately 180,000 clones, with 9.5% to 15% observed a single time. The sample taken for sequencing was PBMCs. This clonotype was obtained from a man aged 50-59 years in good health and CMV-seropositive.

CDR3 nucleotide sequence: TGTGCCAGTAGTACAGGGGGGACAGATACGCAGTATTTT. Its protein is CASSTGGTDTQYF. This chain joins TRBV19 and TRBJ2-3, with a tentative D call TRBD1 (7 bases). Germline V gene sequence: CDR1 LNHDA, CDR2 SQIVND (reference sequence). Trimming took 4 bases from V and 3 from J, leaving 8 bases between them. The CDR3 covers 13 residues.